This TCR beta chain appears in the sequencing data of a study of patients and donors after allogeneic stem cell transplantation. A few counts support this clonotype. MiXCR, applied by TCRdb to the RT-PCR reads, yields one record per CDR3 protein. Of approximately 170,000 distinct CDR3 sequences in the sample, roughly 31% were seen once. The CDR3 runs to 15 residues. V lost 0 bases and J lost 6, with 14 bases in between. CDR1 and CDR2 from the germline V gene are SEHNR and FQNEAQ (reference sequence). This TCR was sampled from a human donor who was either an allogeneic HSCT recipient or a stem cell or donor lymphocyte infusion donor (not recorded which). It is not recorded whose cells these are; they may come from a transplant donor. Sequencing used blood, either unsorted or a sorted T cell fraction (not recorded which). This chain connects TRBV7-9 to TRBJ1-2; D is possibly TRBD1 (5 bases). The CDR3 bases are TGTGCCAGCAGCTTAGCGTGGTCGCAAGGGGATGGCTACACCTTC. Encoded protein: CASSLAWSQGDGYTF.